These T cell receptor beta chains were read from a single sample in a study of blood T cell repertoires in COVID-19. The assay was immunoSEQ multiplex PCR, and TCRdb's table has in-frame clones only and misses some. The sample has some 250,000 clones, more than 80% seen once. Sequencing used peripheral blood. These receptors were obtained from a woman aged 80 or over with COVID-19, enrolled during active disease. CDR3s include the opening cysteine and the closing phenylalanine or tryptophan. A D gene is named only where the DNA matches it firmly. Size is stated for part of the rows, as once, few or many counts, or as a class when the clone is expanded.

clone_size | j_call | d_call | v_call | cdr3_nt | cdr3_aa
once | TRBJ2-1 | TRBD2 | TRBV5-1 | TGCGCCAGCAGCCGTGGCGGGACTAGCGGGAGAGTGCATGAGCAGTTCTTC | CASSRGGTSGRVHEQFF
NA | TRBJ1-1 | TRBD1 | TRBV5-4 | TGTGCCAGCAGCTCGTTAGGCACAGGGGGCTTTATCGGGGACACTGAAGCTTTCTTT | CASSSLGTGGFIGDTEAFF
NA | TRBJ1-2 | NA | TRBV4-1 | TGCGCCAGCAGCAACGCCCTGGGGGCTGGCTATGGCTACACCTTC | CASSNALGAGYGYTF
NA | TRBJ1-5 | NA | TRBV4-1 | TGCGCCAGCAGCCAAGAAATATACAATCAGCCCCAGCATTTT | CASSQEIYNQPQHF
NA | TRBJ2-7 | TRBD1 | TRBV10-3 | TGTGCCATCAGCGGGGTGGGGACAGGGAATGGGGCCTACGAGCAGTACTTC | CAISGVGTGNGAYEQYF
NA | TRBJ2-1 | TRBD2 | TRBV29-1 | TGCAGCGTCGGGACTAGCGGGCGACGGAATGAGCAGTTCTTC | CSVGTSGRRNEQFF
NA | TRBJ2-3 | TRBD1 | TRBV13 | TGTGCCAGCAGCTTGGGACAGTACACAGATACGCAGTATTTT | CASSLGQYTDTQYF
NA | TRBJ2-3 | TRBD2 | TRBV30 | TGTGCCTGGGGGACCGGGACTATTTCCTCAGATACGCAGTATTTT | CAWGTGTISSDTQYF
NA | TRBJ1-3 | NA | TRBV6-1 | TGTGCCAGCAGTGAAAGGAGGGCAGACACCATATATTTT | CASSERRADTIYF
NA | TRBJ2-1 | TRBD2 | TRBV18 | TGTGCCAGCTCACCGGCTAGCGGCTACAATGAGCAGTTCTTC | CASSPASGYNEQFF
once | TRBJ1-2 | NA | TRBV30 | TGTGCCTGGACGAGCGGGAAGGGTGGCTACACCTTC | CAWTSGKGGYTF
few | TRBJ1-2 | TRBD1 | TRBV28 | TGTGCCAGCCTTTCCGGGACAGACCTCTATGGCTACACCTTC | CASLSGTDLYGYTF
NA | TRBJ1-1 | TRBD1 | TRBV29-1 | TGCAGCGTTACAGGGGACGCTTACACTGAAGCTTTCTTT | CSVTGDAYTEAFF
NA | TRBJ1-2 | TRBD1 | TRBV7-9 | TGTGCCAGCAGCCCGAACGCGCGGCCCAACAGGGGTAATCATGGCTACACCTTC | CASSPNARPNRGNHGYTF
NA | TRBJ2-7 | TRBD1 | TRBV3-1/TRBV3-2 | TGTGCCAGCAGCCAAGTTGGCACAGGGGGCAGGGGCGAGCAGTACTTC | CASSQVGTGGRGEQYF
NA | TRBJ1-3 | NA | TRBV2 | TGTGCCAGCATACTTCAGGGCAGATCTGGAAACACCATATATTTT | CASILQGRSGNTIYF
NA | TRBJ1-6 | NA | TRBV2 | TGTGCCAGCAGTGGGCGACACAGAACTGATTCACCCCTCCACTTT | CASSGRHRTDSPLHF
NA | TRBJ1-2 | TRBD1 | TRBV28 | TGTGCCAGCAGTTCCCGCGGGACAGCCAGCCGAGGCTACACCTTC | CASSSRGTASRGYTF
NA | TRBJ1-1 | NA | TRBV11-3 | TGTGCCAGCAGCTTAGATGGGAGGGAAGCTTTCTTT | CASSLDGREAFF
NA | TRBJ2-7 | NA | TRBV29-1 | TGCAGCGCCACGAGAGGCCACGAGCAGTACTTC | CSATRGHEQYF